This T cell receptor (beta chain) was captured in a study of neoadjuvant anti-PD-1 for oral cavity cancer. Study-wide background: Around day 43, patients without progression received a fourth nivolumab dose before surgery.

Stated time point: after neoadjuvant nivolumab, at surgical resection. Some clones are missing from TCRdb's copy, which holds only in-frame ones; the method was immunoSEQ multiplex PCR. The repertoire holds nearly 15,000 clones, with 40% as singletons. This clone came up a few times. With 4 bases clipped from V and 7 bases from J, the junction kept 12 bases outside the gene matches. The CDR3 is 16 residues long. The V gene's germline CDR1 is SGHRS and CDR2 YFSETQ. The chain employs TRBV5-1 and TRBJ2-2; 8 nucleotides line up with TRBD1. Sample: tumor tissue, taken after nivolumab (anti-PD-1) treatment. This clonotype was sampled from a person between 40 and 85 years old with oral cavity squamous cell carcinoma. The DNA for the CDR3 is TGCGCCAGCAGCAAGACAGGGGACGACTCGGTCGGGGAGCTGTTTTTT. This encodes CASSKTGDDSVGELFF.